The following is a T cell receptor beta chain sequence with its context. In this sample, this clonotype turned up many times. The target of this receptor is not known. No base-level quality is on record; no much larger clone is a single base apart. Library method: RT-PCR. Sequencer: NextSeq 550. The public reads were run again by TCRdb, first through fastp at Q25 and then through MiXCR, and only productive beta chains were kept. One record per CDR3 amino acid sequence lists the most common genes and DNA. This sample holds 400,000 to 500,000 distinct CDR3 sequences; around 16% were observed only once. The ten largest make up less than 8% of the sample. The germline V end is reduced by 1 base and the J end by 1 base; junction bases left unmatched: 5. From the cysteine through the phenylalanine, the CDR3 covers 17 amino acids. Only CDR3 DNA remains: 51 bases, in frame from the first base. CDR1 and CDR2 (MNHEY, SVGAGI) derive from the germline V gene.

This specimen comes from a study of patients and donors after allogeneic stem cell transplantation (TCRdb year 2020). The sample consisted of blood, either unsorted or a sorted T cell fraction (not recorded which). This receptor was taken from a human donor who was either an allogeneic HSCT recipient or a stem cell or donor lymphocyte infusion donor (not recorded which). It is not recorded whose cells these are; they may come from a transplant donor. The V and J genes are TRBV6-5 and TRBJ2-2, with TRBD2 identical over 8 junction bases. The CDR3 in this case is CASSYYLLAGNTGELFF. The nucleotide sequence reads as follows: TGTGCCAGCAGTTACTACCTGCTAGCGGGGAACACCGGGGAGCTGTTTTTT.